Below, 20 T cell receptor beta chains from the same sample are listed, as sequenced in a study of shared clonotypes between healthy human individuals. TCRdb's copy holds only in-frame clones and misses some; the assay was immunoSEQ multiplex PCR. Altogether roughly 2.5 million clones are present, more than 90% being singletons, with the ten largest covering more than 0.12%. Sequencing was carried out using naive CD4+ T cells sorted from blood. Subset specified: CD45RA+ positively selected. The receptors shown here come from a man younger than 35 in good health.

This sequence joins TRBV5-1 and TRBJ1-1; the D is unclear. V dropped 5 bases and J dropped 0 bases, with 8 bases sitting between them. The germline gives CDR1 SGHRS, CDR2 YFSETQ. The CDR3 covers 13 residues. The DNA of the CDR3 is TGCGCCAGCAGGTGGGATCTGAACACTGAAGCTTTCTTT. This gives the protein CASRWDLNTEAFF. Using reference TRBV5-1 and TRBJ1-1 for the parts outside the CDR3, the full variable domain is KAGVTQTPRYLIKTRGQQVTLSCSPISGHRSVSWYQQTPGQGLQFLFEYFSETQRNKGNFPGRFSGRQFSNSRSEMNVSTLELGDSALYLCASRWDLNTEAFFGQGTRLTVV.

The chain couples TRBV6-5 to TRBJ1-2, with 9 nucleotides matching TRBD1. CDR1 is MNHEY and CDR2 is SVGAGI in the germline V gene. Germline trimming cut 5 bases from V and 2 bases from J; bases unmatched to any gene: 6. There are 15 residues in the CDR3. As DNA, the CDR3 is TGTGCCAGCAGTATCCGGACAGGGGCGAACTATGGCTACACCTTC. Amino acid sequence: CASSIRTGANYGYTF.

CDR3 bases: TGCGCCAGCAGCCCCCGGGACAGGGGTCCCTTGACTAATGAAAAACTGTTTTTT. Encoded protein: CASSPRDRGPLTNEKLFF. The chain links TRBV4-1 to TRBJ1-4; 10 bases agree with TRBD1. Germline CDR1 reads MGHRA; CDR2 reads YSYEKL. This CDR3 spans 18 amino acids. The ends lost 4 bases at V and 2 bases at J; junction bases unmatched: 10.

The CDR3 bases are TGTGCCAGCAGCTTAGCGCGGGACATAAGAGAAAAACTGTTTTTT. Translated, it gives CASSLARDIREKLFF. This chain connects TRBV7-9 to TRBJ1-4, with D maybe TRBD1 (6 bases). This CDR3 has 15 residues. CDR1 SEHNR and CDR2 FQNEAQ come from the germline V gene (reference sequence). V lost 0 bases to trimming and J lost 8 bases, with 13 bases between them.

The CDR3 region is CASSLAEFGGQYEQYF. In DNA, the CDR3 is TGCGCCAGCAGCTTGGCAGAATTCGGCGGGCAGTACGAGCAGTACTTC. The chain employs TRBV5-1 and TRBJ2-7; TRBD2 is a possible D gene (5 bases). The CDR3 runs 16 residues. Germline CDR1 is SGHRS and CDR2 is YFSETQ. Trimming removed 0 bases at V and 4 bases at J, with 17 bases between. The whole variable domain, filled in from reference TRBV5-1 and TRBJ2-7, reads KAGVTQTPRYLIKTRGQQVTLSCSPISGHRSVSWYQQTPGQGLQFLFEYFSETQRNKGNFPGRFSGRQFSNSRSEMNVSTLELGDSALYLCASSLAEFGGQYEQYFGPGTRLTVT.

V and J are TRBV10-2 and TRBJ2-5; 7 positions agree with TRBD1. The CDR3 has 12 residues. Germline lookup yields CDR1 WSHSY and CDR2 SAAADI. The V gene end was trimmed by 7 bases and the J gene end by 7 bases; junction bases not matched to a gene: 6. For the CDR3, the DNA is TGCGCCAGCACAGGGCAGGGGGTGACCCAGTACTTC. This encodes CASTGQGVTQYF.

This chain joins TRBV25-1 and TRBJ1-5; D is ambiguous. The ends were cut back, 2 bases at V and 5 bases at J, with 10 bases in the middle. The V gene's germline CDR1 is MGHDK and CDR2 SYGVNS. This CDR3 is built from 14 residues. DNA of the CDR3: TGTGCCAGCAGTGAAGTTGGCAGTTATCAGCCCCAGCATTTT. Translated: CASSEVGSYQPQHF.

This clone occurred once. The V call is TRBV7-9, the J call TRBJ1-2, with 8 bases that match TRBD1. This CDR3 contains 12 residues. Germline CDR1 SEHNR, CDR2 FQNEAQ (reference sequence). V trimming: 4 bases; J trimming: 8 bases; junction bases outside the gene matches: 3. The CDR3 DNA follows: TGTGCCAGCAGCTCAGGGGGCGACGGCTACACCTTC. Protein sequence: CASSSGGDGYTF.

Here the CDR3 DNA reads TGTGCCAGCAGTGTCTCCGGGACTAGCGGGACGAATGAGCAGTTCTTC. Translation gives CASSVSGTSGTNEQFF. This sequence joins TRBV2 and TRBJ2-1; TRBD2 matches at 13 bases. This CDR3 is 16 amino acids long. Germline V CDR1 and CDR2: SNHLY, FYNNEI. Germline trimming cut 4 bases from V and 7 bases from J; bases unmatched to any gene: 7. Full variable domain (missing parts from reference TRBV2 and TRBJ2-1): EPEVTQTPSHQVTQMGQEVILRCVPISNHLYFYWYRQILGQKVEFLVSFYNNEISEKSEIFDDQFSVERPDGSNFTLKIRSTKLEDSAMYFCASSVSGTSGTNEQFFGPGTRLTVL.

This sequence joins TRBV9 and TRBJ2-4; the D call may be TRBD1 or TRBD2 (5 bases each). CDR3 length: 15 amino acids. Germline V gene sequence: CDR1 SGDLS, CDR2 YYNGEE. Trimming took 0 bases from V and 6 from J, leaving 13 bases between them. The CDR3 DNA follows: TGTGCCAGCAGCGTAGAGGGAACGGGGCGAAACATTCAGTACTTC. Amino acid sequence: CASSVEGTGRNIQYF.

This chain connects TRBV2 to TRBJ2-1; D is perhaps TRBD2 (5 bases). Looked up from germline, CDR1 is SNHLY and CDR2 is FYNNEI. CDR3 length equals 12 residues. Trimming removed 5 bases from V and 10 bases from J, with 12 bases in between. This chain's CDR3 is CASSIGLEEQFF. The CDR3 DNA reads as TGTGCCAGCAGTATCGGACTGGAAGAGCAGTTCTTC. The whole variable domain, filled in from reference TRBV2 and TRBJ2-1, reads EPEVTQTPSHQVTQMGQEVILRCVPISNHLYFYWYRQILGQKVEFLVSFYNNEISEKSEIFDDQFSVERPDGSNFTLKIRSTKLEDSAMYFCASSIGLEEQFFGPGTRLTVL.

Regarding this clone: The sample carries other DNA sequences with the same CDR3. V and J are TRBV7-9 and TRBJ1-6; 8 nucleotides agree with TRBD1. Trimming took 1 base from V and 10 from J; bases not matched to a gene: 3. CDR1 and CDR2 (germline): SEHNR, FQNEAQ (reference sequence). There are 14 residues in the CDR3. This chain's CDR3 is CASSLEGQGSPLHF. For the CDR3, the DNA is TGTGCCAGCAGCTTAGAAGGACAGGGATCACCCCTCCACTTT.

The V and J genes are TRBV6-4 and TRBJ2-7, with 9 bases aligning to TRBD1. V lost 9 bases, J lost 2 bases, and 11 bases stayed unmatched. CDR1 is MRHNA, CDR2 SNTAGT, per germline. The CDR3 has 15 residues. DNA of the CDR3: TGTGCCAGGTCCTCCCCGGGACAGGGCCCCTACGAGCAGTACTTC. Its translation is CARSSPGQGPYEQYF.

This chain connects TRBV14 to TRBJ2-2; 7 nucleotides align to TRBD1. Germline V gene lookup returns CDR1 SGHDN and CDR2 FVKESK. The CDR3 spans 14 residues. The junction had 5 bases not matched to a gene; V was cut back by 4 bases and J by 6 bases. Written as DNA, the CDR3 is TGTGCCAGCAGCCTTCCAGGGGGAGCCGGGGAGCTGTTTTTT. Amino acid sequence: CASSLPGGAGELFF.

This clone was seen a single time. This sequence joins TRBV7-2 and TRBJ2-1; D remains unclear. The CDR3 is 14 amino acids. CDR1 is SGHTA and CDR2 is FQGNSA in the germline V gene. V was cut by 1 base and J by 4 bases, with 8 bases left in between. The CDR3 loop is CASSLGARYNEQFF. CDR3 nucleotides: TGTGCCAGCAGCTTAGGAGCGCGTTACAATGAGCAGTTCTTC.

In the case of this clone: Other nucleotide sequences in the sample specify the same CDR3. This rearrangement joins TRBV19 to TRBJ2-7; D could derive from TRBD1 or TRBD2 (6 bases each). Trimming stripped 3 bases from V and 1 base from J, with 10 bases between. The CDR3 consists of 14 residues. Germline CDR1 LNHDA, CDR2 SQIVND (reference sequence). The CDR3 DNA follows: TGTGCCAGTAGTATGGGGGGCAGTTCCTACGAGCAGTACTTC. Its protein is CASSMGGSSYEQYF.

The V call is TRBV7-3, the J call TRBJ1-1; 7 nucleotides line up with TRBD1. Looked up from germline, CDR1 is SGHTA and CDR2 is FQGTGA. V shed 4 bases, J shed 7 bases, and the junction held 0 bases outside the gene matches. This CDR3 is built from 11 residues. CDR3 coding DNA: TGTGCCAGCAGCTCAGGGGGTGAAGCTTTCTTT. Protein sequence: CASSSGGEAFF. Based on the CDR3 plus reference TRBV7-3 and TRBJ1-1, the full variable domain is GAGVSQTPSNKVTEKGKYVELRCDPISGHTALYWYRQSLGQGPEFLIYFQGTGAADDSGLPNDRFFAVRPEGSVSTLKIQRTERGDSAVYLCASSSGGEAFFGQGTRLTVV.

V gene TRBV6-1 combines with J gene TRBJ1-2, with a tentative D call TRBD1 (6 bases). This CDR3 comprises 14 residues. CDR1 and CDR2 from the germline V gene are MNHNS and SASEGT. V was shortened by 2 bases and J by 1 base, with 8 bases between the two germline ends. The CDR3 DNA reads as TGTGCCAGCAGTGAACCCAGGGGTAACTATGGCTACACCTTC. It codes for CASSEPRGNYGYTF.

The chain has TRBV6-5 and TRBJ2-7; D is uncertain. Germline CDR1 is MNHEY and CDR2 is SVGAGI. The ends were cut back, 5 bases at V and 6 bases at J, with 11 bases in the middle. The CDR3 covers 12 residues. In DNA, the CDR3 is TGTGCCAGCAGTAACGTTTTCGGCGAGCAGTACTTC. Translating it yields CASSNVFGEQYF.

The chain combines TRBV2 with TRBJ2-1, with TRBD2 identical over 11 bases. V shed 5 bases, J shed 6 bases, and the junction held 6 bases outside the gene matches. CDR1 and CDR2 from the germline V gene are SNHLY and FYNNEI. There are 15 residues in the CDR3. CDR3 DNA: TGTGCCAGCAGTACTAGCGGGGGATTGACCAATGAGCAGTTCTTC. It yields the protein CASSTSGGLTNEQFF.